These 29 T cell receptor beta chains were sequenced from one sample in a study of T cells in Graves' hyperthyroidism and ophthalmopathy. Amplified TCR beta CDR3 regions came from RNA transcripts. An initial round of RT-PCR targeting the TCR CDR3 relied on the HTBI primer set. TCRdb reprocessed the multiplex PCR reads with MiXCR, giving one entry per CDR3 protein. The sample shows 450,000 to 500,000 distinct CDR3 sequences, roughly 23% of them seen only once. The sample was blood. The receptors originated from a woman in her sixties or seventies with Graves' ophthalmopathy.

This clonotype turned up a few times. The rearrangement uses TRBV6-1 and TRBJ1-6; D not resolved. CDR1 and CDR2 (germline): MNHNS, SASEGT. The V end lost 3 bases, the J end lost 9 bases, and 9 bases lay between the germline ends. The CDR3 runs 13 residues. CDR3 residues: CASSEGMGSPLHF. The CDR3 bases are TGTGCCAGCAGTGAGGGGATGGGTTCACCCCTCCACTTT.

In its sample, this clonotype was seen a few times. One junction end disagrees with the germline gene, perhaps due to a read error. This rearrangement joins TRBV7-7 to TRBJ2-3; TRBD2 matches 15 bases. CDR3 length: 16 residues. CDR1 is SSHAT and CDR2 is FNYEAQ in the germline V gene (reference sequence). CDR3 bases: TGTGCTAGCAGCTTGGGACTAGCGGGAGGTAGAGATACGCAGTATTTT. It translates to CASSLGLAGGRDTQYF. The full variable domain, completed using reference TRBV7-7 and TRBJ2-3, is GAGVSQSPRYKVTKRGQDVTLRCDPISSHATLYWYQQALGQGPEFLTYFNYEAQPDKSGLPSDRFSAERPEGSISTLTIQRTEQRDSAMYRCASSLGLAGGRDTQYFGPGTRLTVL.

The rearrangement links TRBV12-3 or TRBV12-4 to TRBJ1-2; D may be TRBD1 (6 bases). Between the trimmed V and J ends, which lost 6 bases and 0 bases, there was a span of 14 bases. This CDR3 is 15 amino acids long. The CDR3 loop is CASSGTLGANYGYTF. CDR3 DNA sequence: TGTGCCAGCAGCGGGACACTAGGAGCTAACTATGGCTACACCTTC.

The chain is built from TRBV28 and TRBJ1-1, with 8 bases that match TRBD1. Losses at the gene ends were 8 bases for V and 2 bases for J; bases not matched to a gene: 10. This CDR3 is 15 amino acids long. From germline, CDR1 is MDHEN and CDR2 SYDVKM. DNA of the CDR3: TGTGCCAGCCATATGGTCGGGACAGGAAACACTGAAGCTTTCTTT. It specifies CASHMVGTGNTEAFF. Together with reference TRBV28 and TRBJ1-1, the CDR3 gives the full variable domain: DVKVTQSSRYLVKRTGEKVFLECVQDMDHENMFWYRQDPGLGLRLIYFSYDVKMKEKGDIPEGYSVSREKKERFSLILESASTNQTSMYLCASHMVGTGNTEAFFGQGTRLTVV.

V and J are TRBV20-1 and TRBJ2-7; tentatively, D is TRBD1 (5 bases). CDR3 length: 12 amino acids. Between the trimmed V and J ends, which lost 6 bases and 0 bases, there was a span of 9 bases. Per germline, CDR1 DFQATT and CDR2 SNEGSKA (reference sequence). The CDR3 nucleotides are TGCAGTGCCACGGACACCTCCTACGAGCAGTACTTC. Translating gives CSATDTSYEQYF.

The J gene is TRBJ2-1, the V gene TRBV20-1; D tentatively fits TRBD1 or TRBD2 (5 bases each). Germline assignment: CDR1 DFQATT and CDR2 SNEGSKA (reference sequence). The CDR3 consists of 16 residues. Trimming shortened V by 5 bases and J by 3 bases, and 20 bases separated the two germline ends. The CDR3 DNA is TGCAGTGCTCGGGACGTCGGGACCTCAAACTACAATGAGCAGTTCTTC. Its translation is CSARDVGTSNYNEQFF.

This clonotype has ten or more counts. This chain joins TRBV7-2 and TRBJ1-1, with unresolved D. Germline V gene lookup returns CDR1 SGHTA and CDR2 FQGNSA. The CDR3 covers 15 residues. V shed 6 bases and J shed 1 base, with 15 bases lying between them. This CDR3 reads CASRQGFPANTEAFF. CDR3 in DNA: TGTGCCAGCAGACAAGGGTTTCCAGCGAACACTGAAGCTTTCTTT.

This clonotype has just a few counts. As DNA, the CDR3 is TGTGCCAGCTCACCCCTGAGACTAGCGGCCCTAACAGATACGCAGTATTTT. Translating gives CASSPLRLAALTDTQYF. The rearrangement uses TRBV18 and TRBJ2-3; 9 bases align to TRBD2. The CDR3 is 17 residues long. V trimming: 3 bases; J trimming: 3 bases; junction bases outside the gene matches: 10. The germline V gene has CDR1 KGHSH and CDR2 LQKENI.

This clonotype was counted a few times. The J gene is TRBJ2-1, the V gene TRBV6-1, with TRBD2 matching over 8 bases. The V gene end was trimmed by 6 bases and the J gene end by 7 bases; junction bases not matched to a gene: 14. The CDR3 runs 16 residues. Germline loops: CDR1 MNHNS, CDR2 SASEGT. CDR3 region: CASSDFDSGTKNEQFF. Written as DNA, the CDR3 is TGTGCCAGCAGCGACTTCGATAGCGGGACGAAAAATGAGCAGTTCTTC.

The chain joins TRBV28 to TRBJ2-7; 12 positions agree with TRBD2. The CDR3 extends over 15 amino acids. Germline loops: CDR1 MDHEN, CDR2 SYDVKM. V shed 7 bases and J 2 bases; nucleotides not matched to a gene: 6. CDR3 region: CASTLGLAGPYEQYF. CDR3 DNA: TGTGCCAGCACCCTTGGACTAGCGGGACCCTACGAGCAGTACTTC.

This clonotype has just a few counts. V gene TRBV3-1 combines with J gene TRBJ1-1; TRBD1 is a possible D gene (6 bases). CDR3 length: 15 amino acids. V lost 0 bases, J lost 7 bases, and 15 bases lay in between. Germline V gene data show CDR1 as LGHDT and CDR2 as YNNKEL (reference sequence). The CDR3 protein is CASSQELSGVSEAFF. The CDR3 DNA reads TGTGCCAGCAGCCAAGAATTATCAGGGGTTAGTGAAGCTTTCTTT.

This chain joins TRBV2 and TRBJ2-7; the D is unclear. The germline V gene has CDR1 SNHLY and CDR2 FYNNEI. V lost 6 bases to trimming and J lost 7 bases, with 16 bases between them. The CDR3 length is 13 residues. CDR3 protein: CASSPRWTREQYF. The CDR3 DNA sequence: TGTGCCAGCAGCCCCCGTTGGACGCGGGAGCAGTACTTC.

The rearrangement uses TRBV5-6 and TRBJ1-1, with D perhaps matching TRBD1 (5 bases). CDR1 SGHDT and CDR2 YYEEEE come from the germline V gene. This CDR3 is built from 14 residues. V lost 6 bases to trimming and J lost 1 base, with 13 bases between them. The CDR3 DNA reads TGTGCCAGCATGAGGGGCGAGAGGAACACTGAAGCTTTCTTT. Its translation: CASMRGERNTEAFF.

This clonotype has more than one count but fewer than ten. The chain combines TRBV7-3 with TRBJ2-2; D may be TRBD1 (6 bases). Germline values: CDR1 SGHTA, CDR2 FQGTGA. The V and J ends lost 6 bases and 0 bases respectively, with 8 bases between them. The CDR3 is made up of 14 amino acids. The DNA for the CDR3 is TGTGCCAGCAGGCCAGGGGCGAACACCGGGGAGCTGTTTTTT. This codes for CASRPGANTGELFF.

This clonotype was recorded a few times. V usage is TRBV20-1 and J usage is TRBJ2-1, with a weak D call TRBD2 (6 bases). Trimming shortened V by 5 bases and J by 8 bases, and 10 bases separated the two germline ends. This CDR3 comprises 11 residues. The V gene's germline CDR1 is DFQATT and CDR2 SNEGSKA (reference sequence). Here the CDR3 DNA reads TGCAGTGCTTTAACTAGCTATGAGCAGTTCTTC. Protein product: CSALTSYEQFF.

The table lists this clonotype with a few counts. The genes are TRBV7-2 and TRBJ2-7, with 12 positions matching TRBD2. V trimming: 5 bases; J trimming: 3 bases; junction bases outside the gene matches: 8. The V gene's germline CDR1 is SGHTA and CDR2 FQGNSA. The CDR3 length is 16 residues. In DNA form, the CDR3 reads TGTGCCAGCAGCGACCGACTAGCGGGAGTACACTACGAGCAGTACTTC. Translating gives CASSDRLAGVHYEQYF. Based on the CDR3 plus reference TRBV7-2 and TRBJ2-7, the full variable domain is GAGVSQSPSNKVTEKGKDVELRCDPISGHTALYWYRQSLGQGLEFLIYFQGNSAPDKSGLPSDRFSAERTGGSVSTLTIQRTQQEDSAVYLCASSDRLAGVHYEQYFGPGTRLTVT.

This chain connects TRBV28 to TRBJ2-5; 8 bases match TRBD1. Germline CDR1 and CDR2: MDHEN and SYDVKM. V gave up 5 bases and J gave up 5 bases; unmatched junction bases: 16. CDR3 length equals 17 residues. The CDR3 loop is CASSEYVGQGRGETQYF. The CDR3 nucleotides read TGTGCCAGCAGTGAATATGTAGGACAGGGTAGGGGGGAGACCCAGTACTTC.

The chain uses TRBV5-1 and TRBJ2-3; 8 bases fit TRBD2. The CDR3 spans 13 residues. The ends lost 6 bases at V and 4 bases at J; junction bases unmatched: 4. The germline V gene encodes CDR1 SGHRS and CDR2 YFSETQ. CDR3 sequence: CASKAGDPDTQYF. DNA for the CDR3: TGCGCCAGCAAAGCGGGAGACCCAGATACGCAGTATTTT. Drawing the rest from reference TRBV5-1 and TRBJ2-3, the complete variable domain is KAGVTQTPRYLIKTRGQQVTLSCSPISGHRSVSWYQQTPGQGLQFLFEYFSETQRNKGNFPGRFSGRQFSNSRSEMNVSTLELGDSALYLCASKAGDPDTQYFGPGTRLTVL.

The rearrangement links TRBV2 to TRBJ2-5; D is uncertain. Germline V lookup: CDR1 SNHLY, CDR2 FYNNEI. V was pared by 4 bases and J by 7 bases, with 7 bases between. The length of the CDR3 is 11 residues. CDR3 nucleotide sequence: TGTGCCAGCAGTGGGTGGGGGACCCAGTACTTC. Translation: CASSGWGTQYF.

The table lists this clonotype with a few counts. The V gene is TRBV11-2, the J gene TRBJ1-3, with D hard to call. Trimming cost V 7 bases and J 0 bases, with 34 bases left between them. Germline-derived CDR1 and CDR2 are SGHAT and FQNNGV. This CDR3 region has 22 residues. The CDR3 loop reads CASMRRASVSSSFGLSGNTIYF. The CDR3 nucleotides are TGTGCCAGCATGCGAAGGGCCTCCGTCTCTTCCTCTTTCGGTCTCTCTGGAAACACCATATATTTT.

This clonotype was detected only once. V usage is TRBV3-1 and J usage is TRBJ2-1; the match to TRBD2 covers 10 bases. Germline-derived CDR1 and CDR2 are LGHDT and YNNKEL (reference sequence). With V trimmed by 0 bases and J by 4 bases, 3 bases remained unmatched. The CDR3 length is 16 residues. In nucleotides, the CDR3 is TGTGCCAGCAGCCAAGATTGGACTAGCGGATACAATGAGCAGTTCTTC. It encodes CASSQDWTSGYNEQFF.

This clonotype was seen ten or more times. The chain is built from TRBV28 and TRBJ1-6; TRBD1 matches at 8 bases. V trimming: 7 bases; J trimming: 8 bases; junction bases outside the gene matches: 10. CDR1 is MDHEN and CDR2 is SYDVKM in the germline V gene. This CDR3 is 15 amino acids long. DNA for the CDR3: TGTGCCAGCACCGCGAGACAGGGGAGCTATTCACCCCTCCACTTT. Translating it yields CASTARQGSYSPLHF.

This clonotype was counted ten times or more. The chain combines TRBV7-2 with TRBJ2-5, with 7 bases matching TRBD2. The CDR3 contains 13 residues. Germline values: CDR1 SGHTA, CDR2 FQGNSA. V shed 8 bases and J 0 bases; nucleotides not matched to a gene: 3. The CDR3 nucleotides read TGTGCCAGCGAGCGGGGACACCAAGAGACCCAGTACTTC. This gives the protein CASERGHQETQYF.

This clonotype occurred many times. CDR3 nucleotides: TGTGCCAGCAGCTTAGCCCAGGGCTGGTTCTACGAGCAGTACTTC. Protein sequence: CASSLAQGWFYEQYF. The chain recombines TRBV11-2 with TRBJ2-7; possibly TRBD1 for D (5 bases). V lost 1 base and J 3 bases, leaving 13 bases between the germline ends. The CDR3 length is 15 residues. Germline assignment: CDR1 SGHAT and CDR2 FQNNGV.

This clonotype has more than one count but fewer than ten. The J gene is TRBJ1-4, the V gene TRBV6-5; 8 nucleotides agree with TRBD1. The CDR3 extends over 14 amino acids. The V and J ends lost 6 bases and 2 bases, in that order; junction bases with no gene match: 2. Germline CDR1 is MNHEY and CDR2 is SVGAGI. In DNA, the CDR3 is TGTGCCAGCAGGCGACAGGGGACTAATGAAAAACTGTTTTTT. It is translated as CASRRQGTNEKLFF.

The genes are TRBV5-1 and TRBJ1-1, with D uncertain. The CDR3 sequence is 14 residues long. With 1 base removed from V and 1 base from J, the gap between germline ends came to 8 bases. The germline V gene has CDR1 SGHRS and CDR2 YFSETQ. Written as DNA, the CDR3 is TGCGCCAGCAGCTTGAGGGCCCCGAACACTGAAGCTTTCTTT. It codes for CASSLRAPNTEAFF.

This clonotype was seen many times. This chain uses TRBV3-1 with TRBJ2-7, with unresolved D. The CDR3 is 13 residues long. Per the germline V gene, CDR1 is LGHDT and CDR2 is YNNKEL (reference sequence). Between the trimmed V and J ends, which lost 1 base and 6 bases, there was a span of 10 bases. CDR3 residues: CASSQVQASEQYF. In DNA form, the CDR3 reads TGTGCCAGCAGCCAAGTACAAGCGTCCGAGCAGTACTTC.

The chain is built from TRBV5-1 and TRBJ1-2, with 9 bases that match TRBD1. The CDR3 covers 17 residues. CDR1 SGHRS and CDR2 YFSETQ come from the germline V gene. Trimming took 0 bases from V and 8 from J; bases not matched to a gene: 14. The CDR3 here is CASSLESGTGYRVGYTF. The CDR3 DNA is TGCGCCAGCAGCTTGGAGTCTGGGACAGGGTATCGGGTCGGCTACACCTTC.

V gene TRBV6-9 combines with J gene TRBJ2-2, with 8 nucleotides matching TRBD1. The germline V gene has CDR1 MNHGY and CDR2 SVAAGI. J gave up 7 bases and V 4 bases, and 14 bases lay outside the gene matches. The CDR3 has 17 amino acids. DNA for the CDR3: TGTGCCAGCAGTTCTCAGCGATGGACAGGGCGGTTCGGGGAGCTGTTTTTT. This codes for CASSSQRWTGRFGELFF.